Given below is one T cell receptor beta chain in context. Under the authors' procedure: Amplified reference gene primers provided the basis for estimating nucleated cell counts. TCRdb keeps only in-frame clones here, not all; method: immunoSEQ multiplex PCR. Clonal size and the V and J genes are those of that table, whereas D and trimming came from the DNA. The sample includes about 670,000 clones, approximately 90% seen only once; the top ten take under 0.3%. The sample is drawn from a study of blood T cell repertoires in COVID-19. In the study overall: Samples came from the United States, Italy and Spain, spanning acute and convalescent COVID-19. T cells, B-cell-depleted T cells, or PBMCs supplied cDNA or gDNA.

The receptor was isolated from a woman aged 18-29 years with acute or convalescent COVID-19. Sequenced: peripheral blood.

CDR3 in amino acids: CASSVRSSGGTSTDTQYF. In nucleotides, the CDR3 is TGTGCCAGCAGCGTACGTTCTAGCGGGGGTACTAGCACAGATACGCAGTATTTT. This chain connects TRBV9 to TRBJ2-3; 10 nucleotides match TRBD2. J gave up 0 bases and V 1 base, and 8 bases lay outside the gene matches. CDR1 SGDLS and CDR2 YYNGEE come from the germline V gene. The CDR3 extends over 18 amino acids.